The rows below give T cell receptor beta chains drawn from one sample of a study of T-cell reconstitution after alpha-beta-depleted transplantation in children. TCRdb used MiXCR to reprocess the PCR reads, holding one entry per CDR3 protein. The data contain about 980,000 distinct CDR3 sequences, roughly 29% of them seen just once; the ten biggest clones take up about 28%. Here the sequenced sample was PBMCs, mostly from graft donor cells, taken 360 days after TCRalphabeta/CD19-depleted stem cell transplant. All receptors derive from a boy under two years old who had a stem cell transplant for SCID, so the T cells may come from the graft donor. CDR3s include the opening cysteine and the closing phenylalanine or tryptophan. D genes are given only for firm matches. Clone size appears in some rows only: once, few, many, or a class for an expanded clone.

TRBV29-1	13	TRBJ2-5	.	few	TGCAGCGTCCCAAGGGGGAGGGTACAGACCCAGTACTTC	CSVPRGRVQTQYF
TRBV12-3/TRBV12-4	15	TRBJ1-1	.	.	TGTGCCAGCAGTTTAGCGCACAAGAGGGTCACTGAAGCTTTCTTT	CASSLAHKRVTEAFF
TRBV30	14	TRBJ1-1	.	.	TGTGCCTGGAGTGCGGGACGGAGGAACACTGAAGCTTTCTTT	CAWSAGRRNTEAFF
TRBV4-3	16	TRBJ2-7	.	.	TGCGCCAGCAGCCAAGTTGGAGGACCGAGGGGTGGGGAGCAGTACTTC	CASSQVGGPRGGEQYF
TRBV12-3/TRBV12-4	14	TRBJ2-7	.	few	TGTGCCAGCAGTTTGCCCATAAGACCCTACGAGCAGTACTTC	CASSLPIRPYEQYF
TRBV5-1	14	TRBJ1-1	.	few	TGCGCCAGCAGCCAATCCCGGCAGAACACTGAAGCTTTCTTT	CASSQSRQNTEAFF
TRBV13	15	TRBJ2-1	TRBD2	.	TGTGCCAGCAGCTTAAATAGACTAGCGGGGGGTCAGCAGTCCTTC	CASSLNRLAGGQQSF
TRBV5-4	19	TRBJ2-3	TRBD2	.	TGTGCCAGCAGCTTGGACACCGGGACTAGCGGGGGGACCACAGATACGCAGTATTTT	CASSLDTGTSGGTTDTQYF
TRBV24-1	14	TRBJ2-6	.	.	TGTGCCACCAGTGATTTGACGGGGGCCAACGTCCTGACTTTC	CATSDLTGANVLTF
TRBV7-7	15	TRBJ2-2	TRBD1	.	TGTGCCAGCAGCTTCCGGACAGGGGGCACCGGGGAGCTGTTTTTT	CASSFRTGGTGELFF
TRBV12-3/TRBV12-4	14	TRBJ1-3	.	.	TGTGCCAGCAGTTCAGGCCTTGCTGGAAACACCATATATTTT	CASSSGLAGNTIYF
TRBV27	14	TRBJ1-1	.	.	TGTGCCAGCAGTTTGGGGGAAGAGGGCGCTGAAGCTTTCTTT	CASSLGEEGAEAFF
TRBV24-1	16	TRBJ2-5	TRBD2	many	TGTGCCACCAGTGGTGCCGGGACTAGCTACGGAGAGACCCAGTACTTC	CATSGAGTSYGETQYF
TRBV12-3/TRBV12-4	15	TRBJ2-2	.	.	TGTGCCAGCAGTTACTCAGGGGTGGGCACCGGGGAGCTGTTTTTT	CASSYSGVGTGELFF
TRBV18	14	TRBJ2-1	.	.	TGTGCCAGCTCACCACTTCCCATAGACAATGAGCAGTTCTTC	CASSPLPIDNEQFF
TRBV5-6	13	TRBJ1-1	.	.	TGTGCCAGCAGCTCAGGGTTTTCCACTGAAGCTTTCTTT	CASSSGFSTEAFF
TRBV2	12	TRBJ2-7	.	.	TGTGCCAGCACCTCACAGGGCTACGAGCAGTACTTC	CASTSQGYEQYF
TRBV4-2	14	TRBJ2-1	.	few	TGTGCCAGCAGCCAGGGGGACGGTTTAAATGAGCAGTTCTTC	CASSQGDGLNEQFF
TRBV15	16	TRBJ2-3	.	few	TGTGCCACCAGCAGGGGTCAGACTCTCGGGGCAGATACGCAGTATTTT	CATSRGQTLGADTQYF
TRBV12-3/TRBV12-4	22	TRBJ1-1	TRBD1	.	TGTGCCAGCAGTTTCTGGCTGAACCCGATCTCGGGACAGTTGAGGTCGAACACTGAAGCTTTCTTT	CASSFWLNPISGQLRSNTEAFF
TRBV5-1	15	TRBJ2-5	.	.	TGCGCCAGCAGCTTGGAGAGACCAACGCGAGAGACCCAGTACTTC	CASSLERPTRETQYF
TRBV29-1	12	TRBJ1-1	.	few	TGCAGCGTAAGGACACAGAACACTGAAGCTTTCTTT	CSVRTQNTEAFF
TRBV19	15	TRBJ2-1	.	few	TGTGCCAGTAGTTTTAGGGGGATGGACTACAATGAGCAGTTCTTC	CASSFRGMDYNEQFF
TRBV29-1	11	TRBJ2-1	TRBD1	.	TGCAGCGTCGGGACAGGCCATGAGCAGTTCTTC	CSVGTGHEQFF
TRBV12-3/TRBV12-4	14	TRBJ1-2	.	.	TGTGCCAGCAGTTTTCGACAGCCTTGGGGTGGCTACACCTTC	CASSFRQPWGGYTF
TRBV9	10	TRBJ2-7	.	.	TGTGCCAAATCATCCTACGAGCAGTACTTC	CAKSSYEQYF
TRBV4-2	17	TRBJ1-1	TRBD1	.	TGTGCCAGCAGCCAAGATGGGACAGGGGGCGAGGTCACTGAAGCTTTCTTT	CASSQDGTGGEVTEAFF
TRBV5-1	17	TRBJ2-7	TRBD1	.	TGCGCCAGCAGTCTTCGAGGGGGGACAGGGGGATCCTACGAGCAGTACTTC	CASSLRGGTGGSYEQYF
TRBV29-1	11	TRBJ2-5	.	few	TGCAGCGCCTCGTACCAAGAGACCCAGTACTTC	CSASYQETQYF